This TCR beta chain was retrieved from a study of shared clonotypes between healthy human individuals. Overall study results and limits: Non-shared clonotypes had lower generation probabilities than clonotypes shared by all four sorted-subset donors.

The V gene end was trimmed by 6 bases and the J gene end by 3 bases; junction bases not matched to a gene: 12. Germline V CDR1 and CDR2: MDHEN, SYDVKM. The CDR3 sequence is 16 residues long. With regard to this clone: Its antigen is undetermined.

Assay used: immunoSEQ multiplex PCR; TCRdb lists only in-frame clones, some missing. Among about 2.4 million clones listed, 93% were seen once. Specimen: naive CD4+ T cells from PBMCs. Subset denoted: CD45RA+ positively selected. The rearrangement joins TRBV28 to TRBJ2-5, with 8 bases fitting TRBD1. The receptor was isolated from a man between 18 and 35 years old in good health. Some clones in this sample may be carry-over from other donors' samples. The CDR3 sequence: CASSIPGQVDEETQYF. The CDR3 region has the DNA TGTGCCAGCAGCATTCCGGGACAGGTAGACGAAGAGACCCAGTACTTC.